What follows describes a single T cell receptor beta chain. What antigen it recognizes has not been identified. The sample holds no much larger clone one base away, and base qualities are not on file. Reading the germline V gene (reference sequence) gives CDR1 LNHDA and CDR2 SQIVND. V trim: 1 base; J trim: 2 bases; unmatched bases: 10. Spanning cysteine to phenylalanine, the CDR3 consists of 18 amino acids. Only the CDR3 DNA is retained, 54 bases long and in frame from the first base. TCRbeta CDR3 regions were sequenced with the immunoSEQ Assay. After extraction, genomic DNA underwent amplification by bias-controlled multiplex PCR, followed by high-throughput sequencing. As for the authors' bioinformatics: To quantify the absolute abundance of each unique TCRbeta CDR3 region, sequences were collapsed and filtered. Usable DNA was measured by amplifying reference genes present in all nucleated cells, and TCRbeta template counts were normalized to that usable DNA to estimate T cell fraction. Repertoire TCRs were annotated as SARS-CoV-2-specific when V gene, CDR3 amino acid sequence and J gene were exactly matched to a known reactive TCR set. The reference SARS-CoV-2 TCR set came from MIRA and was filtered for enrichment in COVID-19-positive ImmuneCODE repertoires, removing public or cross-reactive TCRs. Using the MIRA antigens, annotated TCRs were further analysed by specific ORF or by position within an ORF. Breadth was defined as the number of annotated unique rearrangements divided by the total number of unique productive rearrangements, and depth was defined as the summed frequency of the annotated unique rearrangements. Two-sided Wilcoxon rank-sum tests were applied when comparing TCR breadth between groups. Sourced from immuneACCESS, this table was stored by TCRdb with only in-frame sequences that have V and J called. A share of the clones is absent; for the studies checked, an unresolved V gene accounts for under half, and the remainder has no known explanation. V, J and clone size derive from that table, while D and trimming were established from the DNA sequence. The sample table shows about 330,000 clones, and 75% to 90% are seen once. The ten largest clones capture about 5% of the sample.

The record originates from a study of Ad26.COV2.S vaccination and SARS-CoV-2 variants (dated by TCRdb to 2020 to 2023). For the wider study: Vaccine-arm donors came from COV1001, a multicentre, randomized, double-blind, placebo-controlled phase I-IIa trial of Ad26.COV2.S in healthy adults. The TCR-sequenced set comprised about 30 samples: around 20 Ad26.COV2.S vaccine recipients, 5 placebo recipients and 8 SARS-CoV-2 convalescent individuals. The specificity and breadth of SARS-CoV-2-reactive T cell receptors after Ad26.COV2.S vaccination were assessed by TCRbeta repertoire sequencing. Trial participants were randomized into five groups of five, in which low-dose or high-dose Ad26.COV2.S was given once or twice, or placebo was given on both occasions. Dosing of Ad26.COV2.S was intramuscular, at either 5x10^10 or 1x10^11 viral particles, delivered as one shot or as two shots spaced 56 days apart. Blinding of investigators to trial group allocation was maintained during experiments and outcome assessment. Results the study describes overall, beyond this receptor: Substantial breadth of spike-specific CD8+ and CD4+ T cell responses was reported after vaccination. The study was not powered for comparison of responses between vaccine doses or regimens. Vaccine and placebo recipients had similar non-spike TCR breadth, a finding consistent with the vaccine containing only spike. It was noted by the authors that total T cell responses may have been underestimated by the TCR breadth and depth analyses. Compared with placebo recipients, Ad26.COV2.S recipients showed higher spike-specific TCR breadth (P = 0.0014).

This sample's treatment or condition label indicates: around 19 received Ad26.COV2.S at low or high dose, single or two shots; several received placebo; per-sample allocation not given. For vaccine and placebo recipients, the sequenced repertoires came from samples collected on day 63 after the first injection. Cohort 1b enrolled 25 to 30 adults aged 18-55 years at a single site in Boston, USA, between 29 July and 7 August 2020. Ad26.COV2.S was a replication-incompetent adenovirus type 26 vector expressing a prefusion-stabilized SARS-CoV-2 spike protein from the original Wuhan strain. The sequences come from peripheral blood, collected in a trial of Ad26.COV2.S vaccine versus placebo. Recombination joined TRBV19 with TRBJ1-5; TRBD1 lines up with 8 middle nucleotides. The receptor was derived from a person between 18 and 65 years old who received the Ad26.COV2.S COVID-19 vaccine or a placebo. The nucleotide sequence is TGTGCCAGTAGTATAGTAGACAGGGGAAAGGATGGCAATCAGCCCCAGCATTTT. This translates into CASSIVDRGKDGNQPQHF.